The T cell receptor beta chain under discussion was sequenced for a study of cytomegalovirus exposure and HLA in healthy donors. Study observations and caveats: In an earlier analysis, in fewer than 700 donors, most V segments appeared productive either ~90% or ~30% of the time. Presence/absence comparisons presumed near-even sequencing depth among donors.

In regard to this clone: Its specificity is unknown.

The CDR3 is made up of 14 amino acids. CDR1 is SQVTM, CDR2 ANQGSEA, per germline. J gave up 7 bases and V 4 bases, and 9 bases lay outside the gene matches. A multiplex PCR was run with 60 Vbeta primers and 13 Jbeta primers. Clones were sequenced by immunoSEQ multiplex PCR, and TCRdb holds only the in-frame ones, with some missing. The sample has 140,000 or so clones; 80% are singletons. V is TRBV29-1 and J is TRBJ1-5, with 8 bases lining up with TRBD1. This clonotype was obtained from a middle-aged man in good health and CMV-seronegative. Sequencing was done on a sample of PBMCs. The CDR3: CSVGLTGAGQPQHF. The CDR3 DNA reads as TGCAGCGTTGGGTTGACAGGGGCCGGACAGCCCCAGCATTTT.